Following are 30 T cell receptor beta chains from one sample sequenced in a study of shared clonotypes between healthy human individuals. The table came from immunoSEQ multiplex PCR; TCRdb's copy has only in-frame clones and leaves some out. The table lists 2 million to 2.5 million clones, 93% of them singletons, with about 0.39% in the top ten. The sequenced sample was naive CD4+ T cells from PBMCs. Subset defined: CD45RA+ positively selected. These receptors originate from a man younger than 30 in good health. Some clones in this sample may be carry-over from other donors' samples.

The chain joins TRBV27 to TRBJ2-2; 11 nucleotides agree with TRBD2. The germline gives CDR1 MNHEY, CDR2 SMNVEV (reference sequence). The CDR3 extends over 18 amino acids. The trim removed 2 bases at V and 5 bases at J, leaving 10 bases unmatched. The CDR3 loop reads CASSLTSGSGVWTGELFF. The CDR3 nucleotides read TGTGCCAGCAGTTTAACTAGCGGGAGCGGGGTCTGGACCGGGGAGCTGTTTTTT.

This clone was picked up one time. Other DNA sequences in this specimen translate into the identical CDR3. The chain links TRBV28 to TRBJ1-5; tentative D call: TRBD1 (6 bases). Trimming took off 6 bases at V and 4 bases at J, with 10 bases between the two ends. This CDR3 comprises 13 residues. The V gene's germline CDR1 is MDHEN and CDR2 SYDVKM. CDR3 sequence reads: CASRTTGNQPQHF. The CDR3 nucleotides read TGTGCCAGCAGGACCACAGGGAATCAGCCCCAGCATTTT.

The chain employs TRBV4-2 and TRBJ2-1; 8 bases align to TRBD2. The CDR3 covers 16 residues. From germline, CDR1 is LGHNA and CDR2 YNFKEQ. J lost 4 bases, V lost 3 bases, and 8 bases had no gene match. The CDR3 here is CASSHLSGNQYNEQFF. Here the CDR3 DNA reads TGTGCCAGCAGCCACCTTAGCGGGAACCAGTACAATGAGCAGTTCTTC.

The J gene is TRBJ2-5, the V gene TRBV10-3, with no clear D. This CDR3 is 13 amino acids long. The V gene lost 8 bases and the J gene lost 2 bases, with 12 bases spanning the gap. Germline V gives CDR1 ENHRY, CDR2 SYGVKD. The CDR3 DNA reads as TGTGCCATCCGCGAGGCAGGACAAGAGACCCAGTACTTC. Translation gives CAIREAGQETQYF.

This clone was found once. The chain recombines TRBV5-4 with TRBJ2-1; the D call may be TRBD1 or TRBD2 (5 bases each). CDR1 and CDR2 (germline): SGHNT, YYREEE (reference sequence). Trimming took 4 bases from V and 8 from J, leaving 25 bases between them. The CDR3 totals 17 residues. CDR3 amino acids: CASSQKTPKRRGDEQFF. The DNA of the CDR3 is TGTGCCAGCAGCCAAAAGACCCCCAAGCGCCGAGGGGATGAGCAGTTCTTC.

This rearrangement joins TRBV4-2 to TRBJ2-7, with 10 positions matching TRBD2. The CDR3 length is 16 residues. V dropped 0 bases and J dropped 7; count of bases not matched to a gene: 9. CDR1 is LGHNA and CDR2 is YNFKEQ in the germline V gene. DNA of the CDR3: TGTGCCAGCAGCCAAGATCAACTAGCGGGACATGAGGAGCAGTACTTC. Translating it yields CASSQDQLAGHEEQYF.

The chain carries TRBV14 and TRBJ2-4; D ambiguous. CDR3 size: 14 residues. Trimming cost V 6 bases and J 0 bases, with 9 bases left between them. In germline, CDR1 is SGHDN, CDR2 FVKESK. The CDR3 DNA reads TGTGCCAGCAGTTCTGTCCTAGCCAAAAACATTCAGTACTTC. Translated: CASSSVLAKNIQYF. The variable domain in full, completed from reference TRBV14 and TRBJ2-4, reads EAGVTQFPSHSVIEKGQTVTLRCDPISGHDNLYWYRRVMGKEIKFLLHFVKESKQDESGMPNNRFLAERTGGTYSTLKVQPAELEDSGVYFCASSSVLAKNIQYFGAGTRLSVL.

The chain recombines TRBV18 with TRBJ1-2; D perhaps matches TRBD1 (6 bases). The CDR3 spans 15 residues. V shed 6 bases and J shed 6 bases, with 20 bases lying between them. From germline, CDR1 is KGHSH and CDR2 LQKENI. The CDR3 here is CASSPQGGGADGYTF. For the CDR3, the DNA is TGTGCCAGCTCCCCCCAAGGGGGAGGGGCGGATGGCTACACCTTC. The full variable domain, completed using reference TRBV18 and TRBJ1-2, is NAGVMQNPRHLVRRRGQEARLRCSPMKGHSHVYWYRQLPEEGLKFMVYLQKENIIDESGMPKERFSAEFPKEGPSILRIQQVVRGDSAAYFCASSPQGGGADGYTFGSGTRLTVV.

V gene TRBV28 combines with J gene TRBJ2-3; 15 bases are a match to TRBD2. Germline V CDR1 and CDR2: MDHEN, SYDVKM. V shed 6 bases and J 6 bases; nucleotides not matched to a gene: 10. CDR3 length: 17 residues. This CDR3 is CASSLGGLAGGSDTQYF. The DNA of the CDR3 is TGTGCCAGCAGCCTTGGTGGACTAGCGGGAGGGTCGGATACGCAGTATTTT.

The chain combines TRBV14 with TRBJ2-5, with 10 bases that match TRBD1. This CDR3 is 18 amino acids long. From germline, CDR1 is SGHDN and CDR2 FVKESK. Trimming took 4 bases from V and 5 from J; bases not matched to a gene: 16. The CDR3 bases are TGTGCCAGCAGCCCCAGGGACAGGGGTCGAATTCGGGGGGAGACCCAGTACTTC. Translation: CASSPRDRGRIRGETQYF.

The chain combines TRBV2 with TRBJ1-4; 7 nucleotides match TRBD1. V gave up 4 bases and J gave up 5 bases; unmatched junction bases: 7. From germline, CDR1 is SNHLY and CDR2 FYNNEI. This CDR3 is built from 15 residues. The CDR3 is CASSGSGTDNEKLFF. CDR3 nucleotide sequence: TGTGCCAGCAGTGGATCCGGGACAGACAATGAAAAACTGTTTTTT. Based on the CDR3 plus reference TRBV2 and TRBJ1-4, the full variable domain is EPEVTQTPSHQVTQMGQEVILRCVPISNHLYFYWYRQILGQKVEFLVSFYNNEISEKSEIFDDQFSVERPDGSNFTLKIRSTKLEDSAMYFCASSGSGTDNEKLFFGSGTQLSVL.

J is TRBJ1-1 and V is TRBV23-1; D is unclear. TRBV23-1 is an ORF for which the function is uncertain. The V end lost 9 bases, the J end lost 0 bases, and 14 bases lay between the germline ends. This CDR3 contains 14 residues. CDR3 nucleotides: TGCGCCAGAGGTTCGGCAGGCTTGAACACTGAAGCTTTCTTT. Protein: CARGSAGLNTEAFF.

The V and J genes are TRBV28 and TRBJ2-7; 11 bases align to TRBD1. Trimming cost V 5 bases and J 1 base; bases outside gene matches: 16. CDR1 and CDR2 from the germline V gene are MDHEN and SYDVKM. The CDR3 has 19 residues. The CDR3 sequence is CASSPEEDRGLHVSYEQYF. The CDR3 region has the DNA TGTGCCAGCAGTCCGGAGGAGGACAGGGGGCTTCATGTATCCTACGAGCAGTACTTC.

The chain joins TRBV5-1 to TRBJ2-1; TRBD2 matches 9 bases. The CDR3 sequence is 15 residues long. The junction had 2 bases not matched to a gene; V was cut back by 1 base and J by 3 bases. Germline lookup yields CDR1 SGHRS and CDR2 YFSETQ. The CDR3 is CASSLTTSGYNEQFF. CDR3 nucleotides: TGCGCCAGCAGCTTGACGACTAGCGGCTACAATGAGCAGTTCTTC.

The chain couples TRBV2 to TRBJ2-1, with 10 nucleotides matching TRBD2. Per the germline V gene, CDR1 is SNHLY and CDR2 is FYNNEI. The V segment lost 7 bases and the J segment 1 base; nucleotides outside the gene matches: 7. The CDR3 contains 16 residues. The CDR3 sequence: CASIRLAGVSYNEQFF. As DNA, the CDR3 is TGTGCCAGCATTCGGCTAGCGGGAGTTTCCTACAATGAGCAGTTCTTC.

A note on this clone: Other DNA sequences of this sample code for an identical CDR3. V gene TRBV28 combines with J gene TRBJ1-2, with D maybe TRBD1 (6 bases). The CDR3 extends over 12 amino acids. Germline V gene lookup returns CDR1 MDHEN and CDR2 SYDVKM. Trimming removed 2 bases at V and 7 bases at J, with 8 bases between. CDR3 sequence (DNA): TGTGCCAGCAGTTTACAGGGGTCTGGCTACACCTTC. Residues: CASSLQGSGYTF.

This clone has a handful of counts. V usage is TRBV30 and J usage is TRBJ1-1, with D perhaps TRBD1 (5 bases). Trimming stripped 2 bases from V and 4 bases from J, with 11 bases between. The CDR3 length is 13 residues. Germline V gene data show CDR1 as GTSNPN and CDR2 as SVGIG (reference sequence). The CDR3 region is CAWSSTVATEAFF. CDR3 DNA: TGTGCCTGGAGTTCGACAGTAGCCACTGAAGCTTTCTTT.

The chain joins TRBV29-1 to TRBJ1-1; 8 nucleotides match TRBD1. V was clipped by 3 bases and J by 4 bases; unmatched bases: 7. The CDR3 spans 14 residues. Germline lookup yields CDR1 SQVTM and CDR2 ANQGSEA. The CDR3 loop reads CSVDQGAFGTEAFF. DNA for the CDR3: TGCAGCGTTGATCAGGGGGCTTTCGGCACTGAAGCTTTCTTT.

V usage is TRBV19 and J usage is TRBJ1-2, with D possibly matching TRBD1 (6 bases). Trimming shortened V by 10 bases and J by 7 bases, and 22 bases separated the two germline ends. CDR1 and CDR2 from the germline V gene are LNHDA and SQIVND (reference sequence). The CDR3 has 14 residues. The CDR3 region has the DNA TGTGCCACTCCTTCATTTGAGGGGGAGAGTGGCTACACCTTC. Translated, it gives CATPSFEGESGYTF.

This chain joins TRBV28 and TRBJ2-5; tentatively, D is TRBD1 (6 bases). The germline V and J ends were trimmed by 6 bases and 5 bases, with 16 bases remaining between them. CDR1 and CDR2 (germline): MDHEN, SYDVKM. The CDR3 consists of 14 residues. The CDR3 sequence: CASRGASPWETQYF. The CDR3 coding sequence is TGTGCCAGCAGGGGGGCCTCCCCATGGGAGACCCAGTACTTC.

This clone has just one count. The rearrangement links TRBV28 to TRBJ2-2; a weak D match, TRBD2 (5 bases). This CDR3 comprises 15 residues. Germline lookup yields CDR1 MDHEN and CDR2 SYDVKM. V was shortened by 2 bases and J by 3 bases, with 10 bases between the two germline ends. DNA of the CDR3: TGTGCCAGCAGTTTACTCGGCGGGTACACCGGGGAGCTGTTTTTT. Translated: CASSLLGGYTGELFF.

The CDR3 here is CASSLAGSGSYNEQFF. CDR3 nucleotides: TGTGCCAGCAGCTTGGCCGGAAGCGGGAGCTACAATGAGCAGTTCTTC. The chain uses TRBV5-6 and TRBJ2-1, with TRBD2 matching 8 bases. There are 16 residues in the CDR3. The ends lost 0 bases at V and 3 bases at J; junction bases unmatched: 5. Germline lookup yields CDR1 SGHDT and CDR2 YYEEEE.

Only a few counts were recorded for this clone. This rearrangement joins TRBV18 to TRBJ1-1; D remains ambiguous. Germline CDR1 reads KGHSH; CDR2 reads LQKENI. The CDR3 is 13 amino acids. The germline V and J ends were trimmed by 3 bases and 5 bases, with 10 bases remaining between them. The CDR3 DNA reads TGTGCCAGCTCACCCGACTTGGGGACTGAAGCTTTCTTT. Translation gives CASSPDLGTEAFF.

V is TRBV7-8 and J is TRBJ2-7; 9 nucleotides agree with TRBD1. The CDR3 contains 15 residues. V was pared by 2 bases and J by 2 bases, with 4 bases of the junction left unmatched. Germline V gene sequence: CDR1 SGHVS, CDR2 FQNEAQ. In DNA, the CDR3 is TGTGCCAGCAGCTTAAAGGGACAGGGCACCTACGAGCAGTACTTC. Encoded protein: CASSLKGQGTYEQYF.

The chain couples TRBV7-9 to TRBJ1-2; 7 nucleotides align to TRBD1. V trimming: 3 bases; J trimming: 4 bases; junction bases outside the gene matches: 5. This CDR3 has 14 amino acids. The germline V gene has CDR1 SEHNR and CDR2 FQNEAQ (reference sequence). CDR3 amino acids: CASSFPTGTYGYTF. The CDR3 DNA sequence: TGTGCCAGCAGCTTTCCGACAGGGACCTATGGCTACACCTTC.

The chain links TRBV6-4 to TRBJ1-2; weak D call: TRBD1 (6 bases). This CDR3 region has 14 residues. V shed 7 bases and J shed 7 bases, with 19 bases lying between them. CDR1 and CDR2 from the germline V gene are MRHNA and SNTAGT. The CDR3 DNA sequence: TGTGCCAGCACCCGCGGAGGGGGGCTTGTTGGCTACACCTTC. Translated, it gives CASTRGGGLVGYTF.

This clone was seen only once. Other DNA sequences in this sample translate to the same CDR3. The V call is TRBV19, the J call TRBJ1-5, with 10 bases fitting TRBD1. The germline V gene encodes CDR1 LNHDA and CDR2 SQIVND (reference sequence). The CDR3 has 14 amino acids. The V segment lost 5 bases and the J segment 4 bases; nucleotides outside the gene matches: 2. CDR3 sequence (DNA): TGTGCCAGTAGTCCGGGACAGGGGAATCAGCCCCAGCATTTT. This translates into CASSPGQGNQPQHF.

As to this clone: The sample has other DNA sequences that encode this CDR3 too. Here the CDR3 DNA reads TGTGCCAGTAGTAGACTAGCGGGAAGCTACGAGCAGTACTTC. This codes for CASSRLAGSYEQYF. This rearrangement joins TRBV19 to TRBJ2-7; TRBD2 aligns across 11 bases. With V trimmed by 4 bases and J by 3 bases, 2 bases remained unmatched. CDR3 length: 14 residues. Looked up from germline, CDR1 is LNHDA and CDR2 is SQIVND (reference sequence).

Turning to this clone: Other DNA sequences from this sample encode an identical CDR3 as well. V gene TRBV6-5 combines with J gene TRBJ2-1, with 8 bases lining up with TRBD2. Trimming at V came to 0 bases and at J to 1 base, leaving 2 bases not matched to a gene. The CDR3 loop spans 16 amino acids. Germline CDR1 and CDR2: MNHEY and SVGAGI. The CDR3 DNA reads TGTGCCAGCAGTTACTCAGGCGGGGGGTCCTACAATGAGCAGTTCTTC. This encodes CASSYSGGGSYNEQFF.

This chain connects TRBV28 to TRBJ1-2, with a weak D call TRBD1 (6 bases). The CDR3 extends over 17 amino acids. Per germline, CDR1 MDHEN and CDR2 SYDVKM. Trimming shortened V by 2 bases and J by 3 bases, and 19 bases separated the two germline ends. CDR3 loop: CASSLRGGNGLYYGYTF. CDR3 DNA: TGTGCCAGCAGTTTAAGAGGGGGGAATGGCTTATACTATGGCTACACCTTC.